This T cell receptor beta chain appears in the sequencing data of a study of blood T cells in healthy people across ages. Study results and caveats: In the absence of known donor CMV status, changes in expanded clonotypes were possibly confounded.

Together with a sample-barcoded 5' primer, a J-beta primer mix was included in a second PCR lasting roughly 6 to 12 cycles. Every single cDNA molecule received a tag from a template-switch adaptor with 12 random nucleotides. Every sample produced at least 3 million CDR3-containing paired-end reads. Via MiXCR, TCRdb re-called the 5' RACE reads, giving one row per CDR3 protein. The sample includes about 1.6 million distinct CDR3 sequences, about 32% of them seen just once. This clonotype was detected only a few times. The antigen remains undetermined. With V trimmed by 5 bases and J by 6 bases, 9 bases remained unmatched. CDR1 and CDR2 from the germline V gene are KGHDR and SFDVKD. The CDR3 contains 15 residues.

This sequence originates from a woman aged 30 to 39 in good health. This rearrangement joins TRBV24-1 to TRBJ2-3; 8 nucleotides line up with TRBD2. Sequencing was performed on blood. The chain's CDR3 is CATSGAGDAWDTQYF. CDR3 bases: TGTGCCACCAGTGGAGCGGGAGATGCCTGGGATACGCAGTATTTT.